This T cell receptor beta chain was captured by sequencing in a study of blood T cell repertoires in COVID-19. The overall study: The United States, Italy and Spain supplied acute and convalescent COVID-19 samples. PBMCs, B-cell-depleted T cells, or T cells were the source of the cDNA or gDNA that made up the material.

V shed 5 bases, J shed 5 bases, and the junction held 5 bases outside the gene matches. The CDR3 contains 13 residues. Recruitment covered about two dozen US areas and drew participants whose ages spanned roughly 18 to 90 years. Methods used by the authors: Quantification of nucleated cells was approximated via reference gene primer amplification. Generated by immunoSEQ multiplex PCR, the TCRdb table keeps only in-frame clones and is missing some. V and J calls and clone size come straight from that table; D and trimming were deduced from the DNA. The data show a few hundred thousand clones, 80% seen once.

The sequence was collected from a man aged 25-45 years with acute COVID-19. The J gene is TRBJ2-5, the V gene TRBV12-3 or TRBV12-4; 7 nucleotides align to TRBD2. The specimen sequenced was PBMCs or T cells enriched from blood (not recorded which). CDR3 sequence reads: CASSPGGVETQYF. CDR3 nucleotide sequence: TGTGCCAGCAGTCCTGGGGGGGTGGAGACCCAGTACTTC.